These T cell receptor beta chains were read from a single sample in a study of CD8 T cells in Susac syndrome. TCRdb independently ran MiXCR on the immunoSEQ multiplex PCR reads; one entry per CDR3 protein. Of over 150,000 distinct CDR3 sequences in the sample, around 95% were seen once. Sequencing was carried out using CD4+ T cells from PBMCs. These receptors were obtained from a human donor with Susac syndrome. Each CDR3 is given without its conserved first and last residue.

v_gene	j_gene	CDR3aa
TRBV28	TRBJ1-2	ASSEHDREVGYT
TRBV9	TRBJ2-7	ASSTGTSGINEQY
TRBV12-3/TRBV12-4	TRBJ2-6	ASSFGGANVLT
TRBV20-1	TRBJ2-1	SASDLYRGANNEQF
TRBV7-2	TRBJ2-2	ASSASGGTGELF
TRBV25-1	TRBJ1-2	ASRGSEGGIHGYT
TRBV4-3	TRBJ1-1	ASSQEQNTEAF
TRBV30	TRBJ2-1	AWSGLAGYNEQF
TRBV24-1	TRBJ1-2	ATGNSGLGGYT
TRBV24-1	TRBJ2-1	ATSRPKGEQF
TRBV15	TRBJ2-2	ATSSGGQGGGELF
TRBV19	TRBJ1-1	ASSTPVNTEAF
TRBV28	TRBJ2-7	ASSKTSPHEQY
TRBV25-1	TRBJ2-1	ASMGRRPLYNEQF
TRBV20-1	TRBJ2-3	SASEIALTDTQY
TRBV7-2	TRBJ2-7	ASGSNYEQY
TRBV9	TRBJ2-1	ASSGDRGDNEQF
TRBV3-1	TRBJ2-7	ASSQAPGPSYEQY
TRBV6-5	TRBJ2-7	ASSYSGTRY
TRBV6-5	TRBJ2-3	ASSYSGSRNADTQY
TRBV25-1	TRBJ1-5	ASLTRPQH
TRBV20-1	TRBJ2-1	SARGRGAASYNEQF
TRBV20-1	TRBJ2-5	SAQRVETQH
TRBV30	TRBJ2-5	AWSVQWETQY
TRBV7-2	TRBJ2-3	ASSLVAGGPMDTQY
TRBV24-1	TRBJ2-1	ATSDQGGRAYNEQF
TRBV28	TRBJ1-1	ASSQQWGTEAF
TRBV6-6	TRBJ2-3	ASSYWDRGSDTQY
TRBV5-1	TRBJ2-5	ASSSQSRQETQY
TRBV28	TRBJ2-5	ASRPPAGLGSETQY
TRBV12-3/TRBV12-4	TRBJ1-1	ASSSRQGTLNTEAF
TRBV5-4	TRBJ1-2	ASSLLTGGGYT
TRBV29-1	TRBJ2-3	SVRWGRRSTDTQY
TRBV28	TRBJ2-1	ASSSPGPLKNEQF
TRBV2	TRBJ2-5	ASSVGLQETQY
TRBV10-3	TRBJ2-1	AISDGSDNEQF
TRBV6-6	TRBJ2-5	ASTQTETQY